This TCR beta chain was captured by sequencing in a study of cytomegalovirus exposure and HLA in healthy donors. The PCR ran on 60 Vbeta and 13 Jbeta primers. The data were produced by immunoSEQ multiplex PCR, yet TCRdb's version contains in-frame clones alone and is incomplete. This repertoire shows some 180,000 clones, around 80% found once; its top ten account for 1.5%. V lost 2 bases to trimming and J lost 8 bases; unmatched junction nucleotides: 9. This CDR3 is 15 amino acids long. Germline lookup yields CDR1 SGHTA and CDR2 FQGNSA. The sequence was collected from a man between 40 and 49 years old in good health and CMV-seronegative. The sample was PBMCs. This rearrangement joins TRBV7-2 to TRBJ2-1; 7 bases map to TRBD2. CDR3 in amino acids: CASSLTSGIRDEQFF. The CDR3 DNA is TGTGCCAGCAGCTTAACAAGCGGGATCAGGGATGAGCAGTTCTTC.